Below, 26 T cell receptor beta chains from the same sample are listed, as sequenced in a study of blood T cell repertoires in COVID-19 (dated by TCRdb to between 2020 and 2021). The protocol used for the library was the immunoSEQ multiplex PCR assay. The immuneACCESS repertoire file appears here via TCRdb, limited to in-frame rearrangements. These files lack a portion of the clones; in checked studies, under half of the deficit traces to unresolved V genes, and the cause of the others is not known. In this sample the table shows some 220,000 clones, 65% to 85% of which occur a single time. Jointly, the top ten make up approximately 2.9% of the sample. The source material was peripheral blood. The origin of the receptors is a woman under 40 who had recovered from COVID-19.

The V and J genes are TRBV29-1 and TRBJ2-7; TRBD2 matches at 8 bases. Germline-derived CDR1 and CDR2 are SQVTM and ANQGSEA. V lost 5 bases to trimming and J lost 5 bases; unmatched junction nucleotides: 5. The length of the CDR3 is 12 residues. The DNA for the CDR3 is TGCAGCGTTCCTAGCGGGCCTCACGAGCAGTACTTC. Translated: CSVPSGPHEQYF.

The V and J genes are TRBV28 and TRBJ1-6, with TRBD1 identical over 11 bases. The CDR3 totals 15 residues. Germline CDR1 and CDR2: MDHEN and SYDVKM. Trimming removed 4 bases from V and 11 bases from J; junction bases left unmatched: 7. The CDR3 sequence: CASSSPRDRGTPLHF. CDR3 bases: TGTGCCAGCAGTTCCCCCCGGGACAGGGGGACACCCCTCCACTTT.

The J gene is TRBJ2-1, the V gene TRBV11-3; 11 bases are shared with TRBD1. Unmatched junction bases numbered 6, after V lost 4 bases and J lost 10 bases. This CDR3 is built from 14 residues. Germline V gene data show CDR1 as SGHNT and CDR2 as YENEEA. DNA of the CDR3: TGTGCCAGCAGCTGGGGACAGGGGGTTGAGGAGCAGTTCTTC. It is translated as CASSWGQGVEEQFF.

The chain employs TRBV4-2 and TRBJ2-7; tentatively, D is TRBD2 (6 bases). Trimming stripped 4 bases from V and 7 bases from J, with 26 bases between. The CDR3 is 17 amino acids. Germline loops: CDR1 LGHNA, CDR2 YNFKEQ. The CDR3 here is CASSPRRDGTGLREQYF. The CDR3 bases are TGTGCCAGCAGCCCAAGGAGGGACGGTACCGGTTTGAGGGAGCAGTACTTC.

The chain has TRBV5-1 and TRBJ2-7; 9 bases are shared with TRBD2. The CDR3 has 15 amino acids. CDR1 is SGHRS and CDR2 is YFSETQ in the germline V gene. J lost 2 bases, V lost 7 bases, and 10 bases had no gene match. The chain's CDR3 is CASGENSGSTYEQYF. The CDR3 coding sequence is TGCGCCAGCGGCGAGAATAGCGGGAGCACCTACGAGCAGTACTTC.

The chain carries TRBV15 and TRBJ2-7; 10 bases fit TRBD1. The CDR3 is 15 residues long. V dropped 1 base and J dropped 5; count of bases not matched to a gene: 5. In germline, CDR1 is LNHNV, CDR2 YYDKDF (reference sequence). The CDR3 region is CATSRGQGAFDEQYF. The DNA for the CDR3 is TGTGCCACCAGCAGAGGACAGGGGGCGTTTGACGAGCAGTACTTC.

The rearrangement joins TRBV7-8 to TRBJ1-3; possible D gene TRBD1, 6 bases. From germline, CDR1 is SGHVS and CDR2 FQNEAQ. This CDR3 has 15 residues. With 5 bases removed from V and 2 bases from J, the gap between germline ends came to 13 bases. DNA for the CDR3: TGTGCCAGCAGCCCCTGGGGGCAGACTGGAAACACCATATATTTT. Protein: CASSPWGQTGNTIYF.

The chain is built from TRBV7-9 and TRBJ2-3; perhaps TRBD1 as D (6 bases). V dropped 8 bases and J dropped 2 bases, with 17 bases sitting between them. The CDR3 contains 15 residues. Looked up from germline, CDR1 is SEHNR and CDR2 is FQNEAQ (reference sequence). This CDR3 reads CASGRTELYTDTQYF. The CDR3 DNA reads as TGTGCCAGCGGGCGGACAGAGTTATACACAGATACGCAGTATTTT.

J is TRBJ2-3 and V is TRBV19; 8 positions match TRBD2. The CDR3 contains 18 residues. CDR1 is LNHDA and CDR2 is SQIVND in the germline V gene (reference sequence). V dropped 1 base and J dropped 1; count of bases not matched to a gene: 10. The CDR3, as DNA: TGTGCCAGTAGTATAGTCACCTTTGGACTAGCCGGCACAGATACGCAGTATTTT. The encoded protein is CASSIVTFGLAGTDTQYF.

This rearrangement joins TRBV10-2 to TRBJ1-1, with D unresolved. The germline V gene encodes CDR1 WSHSY and CDR2 SAAADI. Trimming removed 5 bases at V and 1 base at J, with 8 bases between. The CDR3 contains 13 residues. CDR3 sequence: CASSITGNTEAFF. Here the CDR3 DNA reads TGCGCCAGCAGTATAACCGGGAACACTGAAGCTTTCTTT.

V and J are TRBV30 and TRBJ2-2; 10 nucleotides align to TRBD2. The CDR3 runs 14 residues. With 8 bases clipped from V and 4 bases from J, the junction kept 7 bases outside the gene matches. In germline, CDR1 is GTSNPN, CDR2 SVGIG (reference sequence). The CDR3 nucleotides read TGTGCCGTCCAGCGGGAGGGCCTCACCGGGGAGCTGTTTTTT. Its translation: CAVQREGLTGELFF.

The chain is built from TRBV7-9 and TRBJ1-2; a weak D match, TRBD1 (5 bases). Trimming removed 1 base from V and 4 bases from J, with 13 bases in between. The germline gives CDR1 SEHNR, CDR2 FQNEAQ (reference sequence). This CDR3 contains 15 residues. The CDR3 nucleotides are TGTGCCAGCAGCTTAGAGCCAGGGCCGACCTATGGCTACACCTTC. It is translated as CASSLEPGPTYGYTF.

V is TRBV2 and J is TRBJ2-2; 12 bases are shared with TRBD2. After removal of 1 base from V and 7 bases from J, the junction contained 10 bases not matched to a gene. Germline V lookup: CDR1 SNHLY, CDR2 FYNNEI. The CDR3 spans 18 residues. The CDR3 region is CASSEVRLAGGPSGELFF. The CDR3 DNA reads TGTGCCAGCAGTGAAGTGAGGCTAGCGGGAGGGCCTAGCGGGGAGCTGTTTTTT.

The chain links TRBV28 to TRBJ2-2; TRBD1 aligns across 8 bases. Trimming cost V 5 bases and J 4 bases; bases outside gene matches: 9. CDR1 is MDHEN, CDR2 SYDVKM, per germline. This CDR3 region has 16 residues. The CDR3 coding sequence is TGTGCCAGCAGTCCCTCGACAGGGGAGAGCACCGGGGAGCTGTTTTTT. Its translation: CASSPSTGESTGELFF.

This chain links TRBV30 with TRBJ2-3, with D tentatively TRBD2 (6 bases). V was cut by 7 bases and J by 6 bases, with 11 bases left in between. Per the germline V gene, CDR1 is GTSNPN and CDR2 is SVGIG (reference sequence). CDR3 size: 11 residues. The CDR3 coding sequence is TGTGCCTTAGGGACTCTGGATACGCAGTATTTT. It is translated as CALGTLDTQYF. The full variable domain, in which reference TRBV30 and TRBJ2-3 provide the parts outside the CDR3, is SQTIHQWPATLVQPVGSPLSLECTVEGTSNPNLYWYRQAAGRGLQLLFYSVGIGQISSEVPQNLSASRPQDRQFILSSKKLLLSDSGFYLCALGTLDTQYFGPGTRLTVL.

The V call is TRBV5-1, the J call TRBJ2-2; the D is unclear. The CDR3 is 15 residues long. The V end lost 1 base, the J end lost 2 bases, and 9 bases lay between the germline ends. Per the germline V gene, CDR1 is SGHRS and CDR2 is YFSETQ. CDR3 sequence reads: CASSLIPGNTGELFF. In DNA, the CDR3 is TGCGCCAGCAGCTTGATACCAGGAAACACCGGGGAGCTGTTTTTT.

The table lists this clone with a count of one. This chain uses TRBV24-1 with TRBJ2-1; 10 positions agree with TRBD2. The CDR3 length is 15 residues. From germline, CDR1 is KGHDR and CDR2 SFDVKD. The ends lost 0 bases at V and 6 bases at J; junction bases unmatched: 1. CDR3 bases: TGTGCCACCAGTGATTTGCCTAGCGGGAGCAATGAGCAGTTCTTC. Translated, it gives CATSDLPSGSNEQFF.

The CDR3 protein is CASSSDGQADEQYF. The CDR3 DNA sequence: TGTGCCAGCAGCTCAGATGGACAGGCCGACGAGCAGTACTTC. The V call is TRBV5-4, the J call TRBJ2-7, with 7 bases matching TRBD1. Looked up from germline, CDR1 is SGHNT and CDR2 is YYREEE (reference sequence). J lost 5 bases, V lost 3 bases, and 8 bases had no gene match. CDR3 length: 14 amino acids.

This sequence joins TRBV5-5 and TRBJ1-1, with unresolved D. This CDR3 has 15 residues. Germline assignment: CDR1 SGHKS and CDR2 YYEKEE (reference sequence). Deletions cut 2 bases from V and 1 base from J, with 12 bases between. In DNA, the CDR3 is TGTGCCAGCAGCTTAGAGGAGGTCAGGAACACTGAAGCTTTCTTT. It encodes CASSLEEVRNTEAFF.

This rearrangement joins TRBV6-2 or TRBV6-3 to TRBJ2-7, with no clear D. CDR3 length: 13 residues. With 4 bases removed from V and 0 bases from J, the gap between germline ends came to 7 bases. Germline loops: CDR1 MNHEY, CDR2 SVGEGT. The CDR3 protein is CASSSHNSYEQYF. DNA of the CDR3: TGTGCCAGCAGTTCACACAACTCCTACGAGCAGTACTTC.

The chain combines TRBV4-2 with TRBJ1-2, with D possibly matching TRBD1 (6 bases). V lost 0 bases and J 8 bases, leaving 13 bases between the germline ends. The CDR3 has 14 amino acids. The germline V gene encodes CDR1 LGHNA and CDR2 YNFKEQ. The CDR3 reads CASSQDTRGGGYTF. CDR3 DNA sequence: TGTGCCAGCAGCCAAGATACAAGGGGGGGAGGCTACACCTTC.

CDR3 in DNA: TGTGCCAGCAGGATGCGGGGATCTGAAGCTTTCTTT. It is translated as CASRMRGSEAFF. This rearrangement joins TRBV6-5 to TRBJ1-1; the D is unclear. CDR3 length equals 12 residues. V was cut by 6 bases and J by 6 bases, with 11 bases left in between. Germline-derived CDR1 and CDR2 are MNHEY and SVGAGI.

This rearrangement joins TRBV13 to TRBJ2-7; 10 nucleotides align to TRBD2. Germline CDR1 is PRHDT and CDR2 is FYEKMQ (reference sequence). The CDR3 is 18 residues long. Trimming cost V 5 bases and J 4 bases; bases outside gene matches: 17. The CDR3 spells CASSAPPGLAGDIYEQYF. The CDR3 DNA sequence: TGTGCCAGCAGCGCACCGCCCGGCCTAGCGGGAGATATATACGAGCAGTACTTC.

The genes are TRBV9 and TRBJ1-1, with D tentatively TRBD1 (5 bases). Trimming stripped 0 bases from V and 0 bases from J, with 9 bases between. The CDR3 consists of 15 residues. Germline V CDR1 and CDR2: SGDLS, YYNGEE. Written as DNA, the CDR3 is TGTGCCAGCAGCGTAGGGGCGGACATGAACACTGAAGCTTTCTTT. It codes for CASSVGADMNTEAFF.

V is TRBV9 and J is TRBJ2-1, with TRBD1 matching over 7 bases. There are 16 residues in the CDR3. Germline-derived CDR1 and CDR2 are SGDLS and YYNGEE. Unmatched junction bases numbered 12, after V lost 0 bases and J lost 9 bases. The CDR3 spells CASSVVVTGPVLEQFF. In DNA form, the CDR3 reads TGTGCCAGCAGCGTAGTAGTGACAGGGCCAGTTCTTGAGCAGTTCTTC.

The chain employs TRBV28 and TRBJ2-7; D is uncertain. Trimming removed 2 bases from V and 2 bases from J, with 7 bases in between. From germline, CDR1 is MDHEN and CDR2 SYDVKM. The CDR3 runs 13 residues. CDR3 amino acids: CASSLEMAYEQYF. CDR3 nucleotides: TGTGCCAGCAGTTTAGAGATGGCCTACGAGCAGTACTTC.